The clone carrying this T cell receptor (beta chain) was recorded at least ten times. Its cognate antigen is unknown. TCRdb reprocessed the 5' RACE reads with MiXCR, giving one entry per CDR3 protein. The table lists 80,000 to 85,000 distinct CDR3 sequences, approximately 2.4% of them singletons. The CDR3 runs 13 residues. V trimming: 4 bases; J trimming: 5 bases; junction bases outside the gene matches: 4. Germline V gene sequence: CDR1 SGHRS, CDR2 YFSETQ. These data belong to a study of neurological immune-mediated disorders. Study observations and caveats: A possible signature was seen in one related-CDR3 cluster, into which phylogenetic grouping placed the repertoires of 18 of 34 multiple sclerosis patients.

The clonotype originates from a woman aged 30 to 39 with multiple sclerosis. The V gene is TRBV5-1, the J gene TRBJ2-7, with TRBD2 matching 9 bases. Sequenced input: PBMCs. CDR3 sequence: CASSVAGADEQYF. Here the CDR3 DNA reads TGCGCCAGCAGCGTAGCGGGAGCGGACGAGCAGTACTTC.